These 21 T cell receptor beta chains were sequenced from one sample in a study of spatial heterogeneity in lung cancer. Notes on the study in general: Expanded alpha and beta TCR counts within tumors tracked tumor mutation counts.

Via MiXCR, TCRdb re-called the 5' RACE reads, giving one row per CDR3 protein. The repertoire holds roughly 9,800 distinct CDR3 sequences, about 54% seen once, with more than 25% in the top ten. These receptors lack a known antigen. The time point is: sample taken at primary tumor resection. Material: lung tumor tissue, obtained at surgery. These receptors originate from a female donor with early-stage non-small cell lung cancer.

This clonotype has only a few counts. Within a library made for alpha chains, this beta chain is off target, and its count is uninformative. The rearrangement joins TRBV6-2 or TRBV6-3 to TRBJ2-1; 14 nucleotides line up with TRBD2. V lost 10 bases, J lost 4 bases, and 3 bases stayed unmatched. This CDR3 is 14 amino acids long. Per germline, CDR1 MNHEY and CDR2 SVGEGT. The CDR3 is CATRTSGGYNEQFF. In DNA form, the CDR3 reads TGTGCCACTCGGACTAGCGGGGGGTACAATGAGCAGTTCTTC.

With regard to this clonotype: This beta chain was picked up by a library intended for alpha chains and is off target, so its count carries little meaning. V is TRBV18 and J is TRBJ2-2; D is perhaps TRBD2 (5 bases). Trimming pared 4 bases from V and 6 bases from J, leaving 9 bases between. The CDR3 extends over 13 amino acids. CDR1 and CDR2 (germline): KGHSH, LQKENI. The CDR3 bases are TGTGCCAGCTCACGGATGGAGGCCGGGGAGCTGTTTTTT. Its translation is CASSRMEAGELFF.

Concerning this clonotype itself: Little can be read into the size of this beta chain, an off-target read in a library designed for alpha chains. The J gene is TRBJ2-7, the V gene TRBV6-1; 7 bases align to TRBD2. The CDR3 is made up of 13 amino acids. In germline, CDR1 is MNHNS, CDR2 SASEGT. J lost 2 bases, V lost 8 bases, and 6 bases had no gene match. The CDR3 is CASQAGSPYEQYF. CDR3 DNA sequence: TGTGCCAGCCAAGCGGGGAGCCCCTACGAGCAGTACTTC.

Of note for this clonotype: Within a library made for alpha chains, this beta chain is off target, and its count is uninformative. The gene calls are TRBV5-1 and TRBJ2-3; TRBD2 matches at 8 bases. CDR1 and CDR2 from the germline V gene are SGHRS and YFSETQ. The CDR3 loop spans 14 amino acids. Germline trimming cut 3 bases from V and 4 bases from J; bases unmatched to any gene: 4. The CDR3 spells CASSSGGGADTQYF. CDR3 DNA: TGCGCCAGCAGCTCCGGGGGGGGCGCAGATACGCAGTATTTT.

Comment on this clonotype: Its ends do not fully match the called genes, so a read error is possible. This beta chain is a stray sequence in a library constructed for alpha chains; its clone size is not meaningful. The DNA for the CDR3 is TGCGCCACCCGCCGGGAGAGCGGGAGGGCCAGTGTCACCGGGGAGCTGTTTTTT. As protein: CATRRESGRASVTGELFF. The chain has TRBV27 and TRBJ2-2; 10 nucleotides agree with TRBD2. The CDR3 is 18 residues long. Germline V gene lookup returns CDR1 MNHEY and CDR2 SMNVEV (reference sequence).

Comments on this clonotype: Found in a library prepared for alpha chains, this beta chain is an off-target read, and its abundance has little meaning. The J gene is TRBJ1-6, the V gene TRBV6-5; unclear D gene. V lost 1 base, J lost 15 bases, and 13 bases lay in between. Germline values: CDR1 MNHEY, CDR2 SVGAGI. The CDR3 consists of 13 residues. The CDR3: CASSYLGGSGLHF. For the CDR3, the DNA is TGTGCCAGCAGTTACTTGGGAGGTTCGGGCCTCCACTTT.

This clonotype was seen only a few times. A library prepared for alpha chains yielded this beta chain as an off-target read; its size is of little meaning. The gene calls are TRBV5-1 and TRBJ2-1; D is ambiguous. This CDR3 has 18 residues. CDR1 SGHRS and CDR2 YFSETQ come from the germline V gene. The V end lost 1 base, the J end lost 0 bases, and 17 bases lay between the germline ends. The CDR3 is CASSLMVKGMSSYNEQFF. The DNA of the CDR3 is TGCGCCAGCAGCTTGATGGTGAAGGGAATGAGCTCCTACAATGAGCAGTTCTTC.

This clonotype was observed a few times. Since it is a stray read in a library aimed at alpha chains, this beta chain has a size that is not meaningful. The V and J genes are TRBV7-9 and TRBJ1-6; no definite D call. Germline V gene data show CDR1 as SEHNR and CDR2 as FQNEAQ (reference sequence). Trimming removed 4 bases from V and 9 bases from J, with 7 bases in between. The CDR3 extends over 12 amino acids. This chain's CDR3 is CASSSTVSPLHF. The CDR3 region has the DNA TGTGCCAGCAGCTCTACCGTTTCACCCCTCCACTTT. The full variable domain, in which reference TRBV7-9 and TRBJ1-6 provide the parts outside the CDR3, is DTGVSQNPRHKITKRGQNVTFRCDPISEHNRLYWYRQTLGQGPEFLTYFQNEAQLEKSRLLSDRFSAERPKGSFSTLEIQRTEQGDSAMYLCASSSTVSPLHFGNGTRLTVT.

For this clonotype: A library prepared for alpha chains yielded this beta chain as an off-target read; its size is of little meaning. The chain combines TRBV10-3 with TRBJ2-1; 7 positions agree with TRBD1. CDR3 length equals 12 residues. Per germline, CDR1 ENHRY and CDR2 SYGVKD. The CDR3 here is CAILDRLNEQFF. Written as DNA, the CDR3 is TGTGCGATCTTGGACAGGCTGAATGAGCAGTTCTTC.

Regarding this clonotype: This beta chain lies outside the target of a library built for alpha chains; its clone size means little. The genes are TRBV20-1 and TRBJ2-1, with D perhaps TRBD1 or TRBD2 (6 bases each). CDR1 and CDR2 from the germline V gene are DFQATT and SNEGSKA (reference sequence). The V end was cut by 0 bases, the J end by 1 base, with 16 bases between. The CDR3 covers 17 residues. CDR3 DNA sequence: TGCAGTGCTAGAGATCCCTTAAGGGGGGCGTCCTACAATGAGCAGTTCTTC. It encodes CSARDPLRGASYNEQFF.

This clonotype was seen a few times. This beta chain represents an off-target read in a library built for alpha chains; its size is of limited meaning. J is TRBJ1-1 and V is TRBV11-2; TRBD1 agrees at 7 bases. After removal of 1 base from V and 5 bases from J, the junction contained 10 bases not matched to a gene. The CDR3 contains 16 residues. Germline V gives CDR1 SGHAT, CDR2 FQNNGV. This chain's CDR3 is CASSLGRRGRRTEAFF. The CDR3 nucleotides are TGTGCCAGCAGCTTAGGACGGAGGGGGCGTCGAACTGAAGCTTTCTTT.

Judged by abundance, this clonotype is medium-sized. This beta chain slipped into a library made for alpha chains as a stray read, so its size is not meaningful. This chain links TRBV20-1 with TRBJ1-2; D unresolved. V gave up 0 bases and J gave up 6 bases, with 5 bases separating them. Germline assignment: CDR1 DFQATT and CDR2 SNEGSKA (reference sequence). The CDR3 has 11 amino acids. The CDR3 sequence: CSARDFDGYTF. CDR3 DNA sequence: TGCAGTGCTAGAGATTTCGATGGCTACACCTTC.

This clonotype has more than one count but fewer than ten. This beta chain is a stray sequence in a library constructed for alpha chains; its clone size is not meaningful. CDR3 in DNA: TGTGCCAGCCGGATCCGAGGGAGCAATCAGCCCCAGCATTTT. Its translation is CASRIRGSNQPQHF. The V call is TRBV6-2 or TRBV6-3, the J call TRBJ1-5, with D unclear. The CDR3 consists of 14 residues. Germline lookup yields CDR1 MNHEY and CDR2 SVGEGT. The V end was cut by 8 bases, the J end by 1 base, with 12 bases between.

This clonotype came up a few times. For a library built for alpha chains, this beta chain is a stray read; little rests on its size. The chain couples TRBV19 to TRBJ2-3; D gene unclear. The CDR3 consists of 12 residues. Trimming stripped 5 bases from V and 0 bases from J, with 3 bases between. Germline V lookup: CDR1 LNHDA, CDR2 SQIVND (reference sequence). The CDR3, as DNA: TGTGCCAGTAGTGCTAGCACAGATACGCAGTATTTT. It encodes CASSASTDTQYF.

This clonotype is deemed medium-sized (0.01 to 0.1%). Because the library targeted alpha chains, this beta chain is an off-target read whose size means little. The J gene is TRBJ2-5, the V gene TRBV28; TRBD2 agrees at 13 bases. The junction had 15 bases not matched to a gene; V was cut back by 7 bases and J by 13 bases. This CDR3 spans 15 amino acids. CDR1 is MDHEN and CDR2 is SYDVKM in the germline V gene. Here the CDR3 reads CASTLGGTSGVVVYF. CDR3 nucleotides: TGTGCCAGCACCCTGGGGGGGACTAGCGGGGTCGTGGTGTACTTC.

For this clonotype: A library made for alpha chains picked up this beta chain off target, so its size means little. The J gene is TRBJ2-7, the V gene TRBV7-2; D is unclear. Germline loops: CDR1 SGHTA, CDR2 FQGNSA. CDR3 length: 12 amino acids. V dropped 5 bases and J dropped 3 bases, with 8 bases sitting between them. The CDR3 nucleotides are TGTGCCAGCAGCCGTAACGACTACGAGCAGTACTTC. Translated, it gives CASSRNDYEQYF.

Note on this clonotype: A library prepared for alpha chains yielded this beta chain as an off-target read; its size is of little meaning. The gene calls are TRBV9 and TRBJ2-1; 16 bases align to TRBD2. The CDR3 consists of 16 residues. After removal of 4 bases from V and 6 bases from J, the junction contained 4 bases not matched to a gene. Per germline, CDR1 SGDLS and CDR2 YYNGEE. DNA for the CDR3: TGTGCCAGCAGCACCGGGACTAGCGGGAGGGCCAATGAGCAGTTCTTC. Its translation: CASSTGTSGRANEQFF.

Concerning this clonotype: The library was prepared for alpha chains; this beta chain is a stray read, so its frequency means little. The chain joins TRBV12-3 or TRBV12-4 to TRBJ2-7, with TRBD1 matching 12 bases. Losses at the gene ends were 3 bases for V and 4 bases for J; bases not matched to a gene: 4. CDR3 length: 15 amino acids. The CDR3, as DNA: TGTGCCAGCAGTTTGGGGACAGGGGGCTTATACGAGCAGTACTTC. Its protein is CASSLGTGGLYEQYF.

On this clonotype: In a library made to pick up alpha chains, this beta chain is a stray read with a size that means little. J is TRBJ1-1 and V is TRBV4-2; TRBD1 matches 10 bases. This CDR3 region has 18 residues. V gave up 3 bases and J gave up 5 bases; unmatched junction bases: 15. Germline CDR1 is LGHNA and CDR2 is YNFKEQ. The CDR3 loop is CASSQSFGTGARKTEAFF. In nucleotides, the CDR3 is TGTGCCAGCAGCCAGTCCTTTGGGACAGGGGCGCGGAAGACTGAAGCTTTCTTT.

As to this clonotype: The size of this beta chain means little, since it is a stray read in a library made for alpha chains. The chain employs TRBV20-1 and TRBJ2-3; the match to TRBD1 covers 9 bases. CDR1 DFQATT and CDR2 SNEGSKA come from the germline V gene (reference sequence). The CDR3 is 13 amino acids. J was trimmed by 5 bases and V by 6 bases; bases with no gene match: 6. The CDR3 region is CSAKGQGVDTQYF. Written as DNA, the CDR3 is TGCAGTGCGAAGGGACAGGGAGTAGATACGCAGTATTTT.

This clonotype was seen a few times. This beta chain slipped into a library made for alpha chains as a stray read, so its size is not meaningful. The V and J genes are TRBV30 and TRBJ1-3, with D possibly matching TRBD1 (6 bases). Germline V gene data show CDR1 as GTSNPN and CDR2 as SVGIG (reference sequence). V dropped 4 bases and J dropped 0 bases, with 7 bases sitting between them. The CDR3 is 13 amino acids. CDR3 sequence (DNA): TGTGCCTGGAAGGACAGCTCTGGAAACACCATATATTTT. This translates into CAWKDSSGNTIYF.